Each of the 14 T cell receptor beta chains below was sequenced from the same sample in a study of tumor-infiltrating lymphocytes in primary liver carcinoma. TCR beta cDNA was made from around 520 ng total RNA with a constant-region primer. Libraries of TCR beta came from three nested multiplex PCR rounds with slightly modified ARM-PCR. Two initial PCR rounds of around 9 cycles each paired TRBV1-TRBV30 forward primers with a C-beta reverse primer. TCRdb reanalysed the multiplex PCR reads using MiXCR and keeps one entry per CDR3 protein. The sample includes 100,000 to 150,000 distinct CDR3 sequences, 60% to 75% of them seen just once. Investigators took RNA and DNA out together from 20-30 mg of unsorted bulk tissue. The sequencing input was liver tumor tissue from sampling region 3. Sample subset: tumor region T3, left-lateral pole. Receptors were obtained from a woman in her sixties with primary liver carcinoma and hepatitis B virus infection.

With respect to this clonotype: A much larger clone differs from this one at a single base, so this may be a read error. The chain has TRBV6-6 and TRBJ2-5; D is perhaps TRBD1 or TRBD2 (5 bases each). Germline V gene sequence: CDR1 MNHNY, CDR2 SVGAGI (reference sequence). This CDR3 is built from 14 residues. CDR3 DNA: TGTGTCAGCTGGAACGGGACGCCACAAGAGACCCAGTACTTC. Amino acid sequence: CVSWNGTPQETQYF.

The chain uses TRBV4-2 and TRBJ2-2, with D tentatively TRBD1 or TRBD2 (5 bases each). The CDR3 spans 16 residues. The germline CDR1 and CDR2 sequences are LGHNA and YNFKEQ. This chain's CDR3 is CGSSRPGQGNTGELFF. CDR3 coding DNA: TGTGGTAGCAGCCGTCCGGGGCAGGGGAACACCGGGGAGCTGTTTTTT.

This clonotype came up once. The junction and the germline gene differ at one end; a read error may be behind it. This chain joins TRBV28 and TRBJ1-5; 9 positions agree with TRBD1. CDR1 is MDHEN and CDR2 is SYDVKM in the germline V gene. This CDR3 has 15 residues. The CDR3 DNA reads TGTACCAGTAGAAAGTCACAGGGGGCAGGACAGCCCCAGCATTTT. Amino acids: CTSRKSQGAGQPQHF.

In regard to this clonotype: The germline gene is not matched at one end of the junction; a read error may be the cause. The J gene is TRBJ1-1, the V gene TRBV11-2; D gene ambiguous. This CDR3 contains 16 residues. Germline assignment: CDR1 SGHAT and CDR2 FQNNGV. CDR3 in DNA: TGTGCCGGCAGCTTAGCCTTCAGAGGTTCGGGCACTGAAGCTTTCTTT. Encoded protein: CAGSLAFRGSGTEAFF.

This clonotype was detected many times. The rearrangement links TRBV11-3 to TRBJ1-6; TRBD1 is a possible D gene (5 bases). Germline values: CDR1 SGHNT, CDR2 YENEEA. Trimming shortened V by 2 bases and J by 8 bases, and 19 bases separated the two germline ends. CDR3 size: 17 residues. CDR3 loop: CASSLRAGMGRDSPLHF. DNA of the CDR3: TGTGCCAGCAGCTTACGGGCTGGGATGGGGCGCGATTCACCCCTCCACTTT.

A word on this clonotype: A much more abundant neighbour one base away suggests this may be a read error. The genes are TRBV28 and TRBJ2-7, with unresolved D. The CDR3 has 13 residues. Germline V gives CDR1 MDHEN, CDR2 SYDVKM. DNA for the CDR3: TGTGTCAGCATTAAGGGTACCTCCTACGAGCAGTACTTC. It encodes CVSIKGTSYEQYF.

The V gene is TRBV5-1, the J gene TRBJ2-2; TRBD1 is a possible D gene (5 bases). From germline, CDR1 is SGHRS and CDR2 YFSETQ. The CDR3 runs to 16 residues. Trimming shortened V by 3 bases and J by 0 bases, and 12 bases separated the two germline ends. Here the CDR3 DNA reads TGCGCCAGCAGCTACACAGGTACCCCGAACACCGGGGAGCTGTTTTTT. Translation: CASSYTGTPNTGELFF.

Worth noting for this clonotype: The junction does not match germline at one end; this may be a read error. The chain recombines TRBV6-5 with TRBJ1-6, with a possible D match to TRBD1 (6 bases). From germline, CDR1 is MNHEY and CDR2 SVGAGI. This CDR3 has 15 residues. CDR3: CASSLTGTWNSPLHF. The DNA for the CDR3 is TGTGCCAGCAGTCTTACCGGGACATGGAATTCACCTCTCCACTTT.

A note on this clonotype: Its ends do not fully match the called genes, so a read error is possible. The chain links TRBV11-2 to TRBJ1-1, with D unresolved. This CDR3 has 15 amino acids. The germline CDR1 and CDR2 sequences are SGHAT and FQNNGV. CDR3 residues: CVSSPVRGMNIEAFF. The CDR3 coding sequence is TGTGTCAGCAGCCCAGTCCGGGGAATGAACATTGAAGCTTTCTTT.

This clonotype came up a few times. A much bigger clone sits one base away, suggesting this may be a read error. The chain couples TRBV6-6 to TRBJ1-2; possible D gene TRBD1, 6 bases. From germline, CDR1 is MNHNY and CDR2 SVGAGI (reference sequence). CDR3 length: 12 residues. Written as DNA, the CDR3 is TGTACCAGCAGTTACGGGGGGCACGGCTACACCTTC. Protein product: CTSSYGGHGYTF.

On this clonotype itself: Relative to the germline gene, one junction end is altered; a read error may explain this. The rearrangement links TRBV24-1 to TRBJ2-1, with D tentatively TRBD1 or TRBD2 (5 bases each). The CDR3 sequence is 14 residues long. Germline V gene data show CDR1 as KGHDR and CDR2 as SFDVKD. The DNA for the CDR3 is TGTGCCACCAGTGTTAAGGGGAGCTTCAATGAACAGTTCTTC. It specifies CATSVKGSFNEQFF.

Of note for this clonotype: Since a much larger clone is just one base distant, this may be a read error. This sequence joins TRBV28 and TRBJ1-1; tentatively, D is TRBD1 (6 bases). From germline, CDR1 is MDHEN and CDR2 SYDVKM. The CDR3 runs to 15 residues. CDR3: CASSFHSRGNAEAFF. DNA for the CDR3: TGTGCCAGCAGTTTTCATTCTAGGGGGAACGCTGAAGCTTTCTTT.

This clonotype came up many times. This rearrangement joins TRBV7-9 to TRBJ1-5; possible D gene TRBD1, 5 bases. The CDR3 covers 14 residues. CDR1 and CDR2 from the germline V gene are SEHNR and FQNEAQ (reference sequence). V lost 5 bases and J 3 bases, leaving 11 bases between the germline ends. The CDR3 region is CASSPRGDNQPQHF. The CDR3 DNA reads TGTGCCAGCAGCCCGCGAGGGGACAATCAGCCCCAGCATTTT.

Concerning this clonotype: Given a much more abundant clone one base away, this may be a read error. The genes are TRBV12-3 or TRBV12-4 and TRBJ2-4; 8 bases are shared with TRBD2. This CDR3 contains 15 residues. J was trimmed by 2 bases and V by 5 bases; bases with no gene match: 5. DNA of the CDR3: TGTGCCAGCAGTGCCCAGCGGGAGACCAAAAACATTCAGTACTTC. Its translation: CASSAQRETKNIQYF.